The 32 T cell receptor beta chains reported below all come from one sample, sequenced in a study of radiation and T cells in renal cell carcinoma (dated by TCRdb to about 2020). Library preparation was by the immunoSEQ multiplex PCR assay. TCRdb obtained this table from immuneACCESS and retained in-frame rearrangements with V and J assigned. These tables miss some clones; where compared with another copy, unresolved V genes account for less than half of the shortfall, and the remainder is unexplained. The sample contains over 60,000 clones, just over 85% of them found a single time. The ten largest make up around 21% of the sample. In the paper's terms, the time point label means: blood 2 weeks post-SBRT. Explained via the paper, the treatment or condition label denotes: 15 Gy SBRT to primary tumor, nephrectomy 4 weeks later. The specimen was blood, collected from a patient whose treatment included radiotherapy and nephrectomy. These receptors were collected from a woman aged 45 to 65 with renal cell carcinoma.

This chain connects TRBV4-3 to TRBJ2-3; weak D call: TRBD2 (7 bases). CDR3 length: 15 residues. V gave up 0 bases and J gave up 6 bases, with 13 bases separating them. Looked up from germline, CDR1 is LGHNA and CDR2 is YSLEER. CDR3 in DNA: TGCGCCAGCAGCCAAGATCGGGGGGCAGCGGATACGCAGTATTTT. As protein: CASSQDRGAADTQYF.

The chain uses TRBV27 and TRBJ2-7; D perhaps matches TRBD1 (5 bases). The CDR3 runs to 12 residues. V shed 2 bases and J shed 3 bases, with 5 bases lying between them. Looked up from germline, CDR1 is MNHEY and CDR2 is SMNVEV (reference sequence). The CDR3 DNA follows: TGTGCCAGCAGTTTAACAGGCTACGAGCAGTACTTC. It specifies CASSLTGYEQYF.

The chain links TRBV9 to TRBJ1-2, with D possibly being TRBD1 (5 bases). Germline CDR1 is SGDLS and CDR2 is YYNGEE. The CDR3 sequence is 17 residues long. Trimming shortened V by 0 bases and J by 1 base, and 16 bases separated the two germline ends. The CDR3 is CASSVGYGAPDNYGYTF. CDR3 DNA sequence: TGTGCCAGCAGCGTAGGGTACGGGGCCCCAGATAACTATGGCTACACCTTC.

The chain employs TRBV11-2 and TRBJ1-1, with D tentatively TRBD1 (5 bases). The germline V gene encodes CDR1 SGHAT and CDR2 FQNNGV. Trimming took off 5 bases at V and 4 bases at J, with 14 bases between the two ends. This CDR3 is 14 amino acids long. The CDR3 coding sequence is TGTGCCAGCAGCAAGGAGGGACTTGGCACTGAAGCTTTCTTT. This sequence encodes CASSKEGLGTEAFF.

This chain joins TRBV28 and TRBJ2-1, with D unclear. CDR3 length: 15 amino acids. V was shortened by 4 bases and J by 7 bases, with 17 bases between the two germline ends. Germline-derived CDR1 and CDR2 are MDHEN and SYDVKM. CDR3 nucleotide sequence: TGTGCCAGCAGTTCGAAACTCCTGCCCAAAAATGAGCAGTTCTTC. Translated, it gives CASSSKLLPKNEQFF.

The CDR3 DNA follows: TGCGCCAGCAGCCAAGATCCCGGGGCCGGAAACACCATATATTTT. As protein: CASSQDPGAGNTIYF. The rearrangement joins TRBV4-3 to TRBJ1-3; D possibly corresponds to TRBD1 (5 bases). Germline-derived CDR1 and CDR2 are LGHNA and YSLEER. This CDR3 spans 15 amino acids. Trimming removed 0 bases from V and 4 bases from J, with 10 bases in between.

The rearrangement links TRBV6-5 to TRBJ2-7, with D unclear. Germline values: CDR1 MNHEY, CDR2 SVGAGI. The CDR3 is made up of 13 amino acids. The V end was cut by 7 bases, the J end by 4 bases, with 14 bases between. The CDR3 sequence: CASTKGPTYEQYF. The CDR3 bases are TGTGCCAGCACTAAGGGCCCTACGTACGAGCAGTACTTC.

This chain connects TRBV6-4 to TRBJ2-3, with 7 bases that match TRBD2. V was clipped by 0 bases and J by 5 bases; unmatched bases: 5. Germline-derived CDR1 and CDR2 are MRHNA and SNTAGT. CDR3 size: 15 residues. The CDR3 sequence: CASSDSAGALDTQYF. CDR3 coding DNA: TGTGCCAGCAGTGACTCGGCGGGAGCATTAGATACGCAGTATTTT.

The V call is TRBV19, the J call TRBJ2-6; D remains ambiguous. The CDR3 loop spans 17 amino acids. With 6 bases removed from V and 0 bases from J, the gap between germline ends came to 15 bases. From germline, CDR1 is LNHDA and CDR2 SQIVND (reference sequence). CDR3 residues: CASSAPLQSSGANVLTF. Here the CDR3 DNA reads TGTGCCAGTAGCGCCCCTCTCCAGAGCTCTGGGGCCAACGTCCTGACTTTC.

This sequence joins TRBV4-1 and TRBJ1-4, with D possibly TRBD1 on 5 matching bases. This CDR3 is built from 15 residues. CDR1 and CDR2 from the germline V gene are MGHRA and YSYEKL. V shed 11 bases and J shed 1 base, with 17 bases lying between them. In nucleotides, the CDR3 is TGCGCCGGACCGTCCCCCAGGGTAACTAATGAAAAACTGTTTTTT. Translating it yields CAGPSPRVTNEKLFF.

The chain combines TRBV19 with TRBJ1-2; 7 nucleotides line up with TRBD1. The length of the CDR3 is 15 residues. CDR1 and CDR2 (germline): LNHDA, SQIVND (reference sequence). Trimming removed 3 bases from V and 3 bases from J; junction bases left unmatched: 7. The CDR3 region has the DNA TGTGCCAGTAGTATCCAGACAGGGTGGGACTATGGCTACACCTTC. Its translation: CASSIQTGWDYGYTF.

The V gene is TRBV5-1, the J gene TRBJ2-1; 7 bases map to TRBD2. Germline assignment: CDR1 SGHRS and CDR2 YFSETQ. With V trimmed by 1 base and J by 5 bases, 0 bases remained unmatched. The CDR3 consists of 13 residues. CDR3 sequence: CASSLTSDNEQFF. CDR3 coding DNA: TGCGCCAGCAGCTTGACTAGCGACAATGAGCAGTTCTTC.

V is TRBV19 and J is TRBJ2-7; 8 bases agree with TRBD2. The CDR3 is made up of 15 amino acids. Germline V lookup: CDR1 LNHDA, CDR2 SQIVND (reference sequence). V shed 1 base, J shed 7 bases, and the junction held 9 bases outside the gene matches. CDR3 loop: CASSIGSAGDGEQYF. CDR3 sequence (DNA): TGTGCCAGTAGTATAGGCTCAGCGGGAGACGGGGAGCAGTACTTC.

The rearrangement links TRBV5-1 to TRBJ2-7, with D possibly TRBD1 on 6 matching bases. The CDR3 extends over 15 amino acids. V was cut by 2 bases and J by 2 bases, with 14 bases left in between. Germline CDR1 and CDR2: SGHRS and YFSETQ. In DNA, the CDR3 is TGCGCCAGCAGCTTCCAGCGGACAGAAACCTACGAGCAGTACTTC. Translating it yields CASSFQRTETYEQYF.

For the CDR3, the DNA is TGTGCCAGCAGCCCGGGACTCCTAAGCACAGATACGCAGTATTTT. Translating it yields CASSPGLLSTDTQYF. This chain joins TRBV5-6 and TRBJ2-3, with TRBD2 as a possible D gene (6 bases). CDR1 is SGHDT and CDR2 is YYEEEE in the germline V gene. The V end was cut by 4 bases, the J end by 0 bases, with 12 bases between. The CDR3 extends over 15 amino acids.

The chain uses TRBV6-5 and TRBJ1-5, with D maybe TRBD1 (5 bases). CDR3 length equals 15 residues. V was cut by 1 base and J by 7 bases, with 14 bases left in between. The germline CDR1 and CDR2 sequences are MNHEY and SVGAGI. In DNA, the CDR3 is TGTGCCAGCAGTTACTTACCCGGGTCAGGGCAGCCCCAGCATTTT. Translated: CASSYLPGSGQPQHF.

The CDR3 protein is CASSLGADQPQHF. CDR3 DNA sequence: TGCGCCAGCAGCTTGGGGGCAGATCAGCCCCAGCATTTT. The genes are TRBV5-1 and TRBJ1-5, with D unclear. Germline V gene data show CDR1 as SGHRS and CDR2 as YFSETQ. This CDR3 contains 13 residues. V was trimmed by 0 bases and J by 5 bases, leaving 6 bases between them. The full variable domain, rest sourced from reference TRBV5-1 and TRBJ1-5, is KAGVTQTPRYLIKTRGQQVTLSCSPISGHRSVSWYQQTPGQGLQFLFEYFSETQRNKGNFPGRFSGRQFSNSRSEMNVSTLELGDSALYLCASSLGADQPQHFGDGTRLSIL.

This chain joins TRBV28 and TRBJ2-7; possibly TRBD1 for D (6 bases). Germline values: CDR1 MDHEN, CDR2 SYDVKM. The CDR3 has 17 residues. V was trimmed by 4 bases and J by 3 bases, leaving 22 bases between them. This CDR3 is CASSYDPGATLVYEQYF. The CDR3 nucleotides read TGTGCCAGCAGTTACGACCCAGGGGCCACTTTGGTCTACGAGCAGTACTTC.

The rearrangement joins TRBV5-6 to TRBJ1-2, with TRBD1 matching 8 bases. J gave up 8 bases and V 4 bases, and 13 bases lay outside the gene matches. The germline V gene has CDR1 SGHDT and CDR2 YYEEEE. This CDR3 is built from 15 residues. The DNA for the CDR3 is TGTGCCAGCAGCCAAAGGACAGGGAGGCCGGCGGGCTACACCTTC. Amino acids: CASSQRTGRPAGYTF.

The chain recombines TRBV2 with TRBJ1-1, with D unresolved. V lost 6 bases and J lost 2, with 7 bases in between. CDR1 and CDR2 from the germline V gene are SNHLY and FYNNEI. The CDR3 sequence is 12 residues long. CDR3 sequence: CASSETNTEAFF. In DNA, the CDR3 is TGTGCCAGCAGCGAAACAAACACTGAAGCTTTCTTT. Based on the CDR3 plus reference TRBV2 and TRBJ1-1, the full variable domain is EPEVTQTPSHQVTQMGQEVILRCVPISNHLYFYWYRQILGQKVEFLVSFYNNEISEKSEIFDDQFSVERPDGSNFTLKIRSTKLEDSAMYFCASSETNTEAFFGQGTRLTVV.

This chain joins TRBV19 and TRBJ2-5; no reliable D call. Germline CDR1 reads LNHDA; CDR2 reads SQIVND (reference sequence). V lost 1 base and J lost 2, with 11 bases in between. The CDR3 runs 15 residues. CDR3: CASSIGRQKQETQYF. The CDR3 coding sequence is TGTGCCAGTAGTATAGGTCGGCAAAAACAAGAGACCCAGTACTTC.

This chain joins TRBV2 and TRBJ2-4, with D uncertain. Germline lookup yields CDR1 SNHLY and CDR2 FYNNEI. V lost 2 bases and J lost 0, with 14 bases in between. The CDR3 loop spans 17 amino acids. The CDR3 DNA reads TGTGCCAGCAGTGAAATATCGGCAAGACTAGCCAAAAACATTCAGTACTTC. Protein product: CASSEISARLAKNIQYF.

This chain links TRBV2 with TRBJ2-5; D is uncertain. Germline CDR1 is SNHLY and CDR2 is FYNNEI. The CDR3 totals 14 residues. The V end lost 4 bases, the J end lost 9 bases, and 18 bases lay between the germline ends. Here the CDR3 DNA reads TGTGCCAGCAGTGGGTCCGTGGCAGGCTCGTCCCAGTACTTC. Translation: CASSGSVAGSSQYF.

The rearrangement uses TRBV5-1 and TRBJ1-1; D is undetermined. Germline-derived CDR1 and CDR2 are SGHRS and YFSETQ. V was clipped by 0 bases and J by 1 base, with 7 bases between them. The CDR3 has 14 amino acids. CDR3 in DNA: TGCGCCAGCAGCTTGGACGGAAGGAACACTGAAGCTTTCTTT. Its translation: CASSLDGRNTEAFF.

The DNA of the CDR3 is TGTGCCAGCAGTTCCTCAGGCGTTTTCATTAATGAAAAACTGTTTTTT. Amino acids: CASSSSGVFINEKLFF. This sequence joins TRBV6-5 and TRBJ1-4; D not resolved. The germline V gene has CDR1 MNHEY and CDR2 SVGAGI. The CDR3 consists of 16 residues. Trimming took off 4 bases at V and 4 bases at J, with 16 bases between the two ends.

V gene TRBV16 combines with J gene TRBJ2-1; the D is unclear. V was shortened by 2 bases and J by 6 bases, with 8 bases between the two germline ends. The CDR3 has 13 amino acids. CDR1 and CDR2 from the germline V gene are KGHSY and FQNENV. This CDR3 reads CASSQTTLNEQFF. The CDR3 bases are TGTGCCAGCAGCCAAACAACCCTCAATGAGCAGTTCTTC. The whole variable domain, remainder taken from reference TRBV16 and TRBJ2-1, is GEEVAQTPKHLVRGEGQKAKLYCAPIKGHSYVFWYQQVLKNEFKFLISFQNENVFDETGMPKERFSAKCLPNSPCSLEIQATKLEDSAVYFCASSQTTLNEQFFGPGTRLTVL.

The chain is built from TRBV5-6 and TRBJ2-3; TRBD2 matches at 13 bases. V shed 0 bases and J 4 bases; nucleotides not matched to a gene: 5. This CDR3 region has 17 residues. CDR1 and CDR2 from the germline V gene are SGHDT and YYEEEE. The CDR3 region is CASSLGTSGSIADTQYF. CDR3 DNA sequence: TGTGCCAGCAGCTTGGGGACTAGCGGGAGTATTGCAGATACGCAGTATTTT. The variable domain in full, with the rest retrieved from reference TRBV5-6 and TRBJ2-3, is DAGVTQSPTHLIKTRGQQVTLRCSPKSGHDTVSWYQQALGQGPQFIFQYYEEEERQRGNFPDRFSGHQFPNYSSELNVNALLLGDSALYLCASSLGTSGSIADTQYFGPGTRLTVL.

CDR3 DNA sequence: TGCGCCAGCGGTCAGGAGACGAACACCGGGGAGCTGTTTTTT. This sequence encodes CASGQETNTGELFF. The chain employs TRBV5-1 and TRBJ2-2; D remains ambiguous. V lost 7 bases and J 0 bases, leaving 10 bases between the germline ends. The V gene's germline CDR1 is SGHRS and CDR2 YFSETQ. The CDR3 length is 14 residues.

V gene TRBV6-6 combines with J gene TRBJ1-1; D call uncertain. Germline values: CDR1 MNHNY, CDR2 SVGAGI (reference sequence). The ends were cut back, 0 bases at V and 0 bases at J, with 8 bases in the middle. The CDR3 is 15 residues long. In DNA form, the CDR3 reads TGTGCCAGCAGTTACTCGGGCGCAATGAACACTGAAGCTTTCTTT. As protein: CASSYSGAMNTEAFF.

This clone showed up just once. The V and J genes are TRBV7-9 and TRBJ2-1; perhaps TRBD2 as D (5 bases). The CDR3 runs 15 residues. CDR1 is SEHNR and CDR2 is FQNEAQ in the germline V gene (reference sequence). V lost 5 bases and J lost 4, with 15 bases in between. CDR3 coding DNA: TGTGCCAGCAGCCGGGTGGGCGGAGGTTACAATGAGCAGTTCTTC. This codes for CASSRVGGGYNEQFF. The full variable domain, rest sourced from reference TRBV7-9 and TRBJ2-1, is DTGVSQNPRHKITKRGQNVTFRCDPISEHNRLYWYRQTLGQGPEFLTYFQNEAQLEKSRLLSDRFSAERPKGSFSTLEIQRTEQGDSAMYLCASSRVGGGYNEQFFGPGTRLTVL.

The genes are TRBV6-5 and TRBJ2-1, with D possibly being TRBD1 or TRBD2 (5 bases each). Germline assignment: CDR1 MNHEY and CDR2 SVGAGI. The CDR3 is 15 amino acids. V shed 6 bases and J shed 6 bases, with 18 bases lying between them. The CDR3 protein is CASRELGMRGNEQFF. Written as DNA, the CDR3 is TGTGCCAGCAGGGAACTAGGGATGAGGGGCAATGAGCAGTTCTTC.

Remarks on this clone: This specimen includes other DNA sequences encoding the same CDR3. The V call is TRBV5-1, the J call TRBJ1-1, with D tentatively TRBD1 (5 bases). Trimming removed 4 bases at V and 6 bases at J, with 13 bases between. CDR1 and CDR2 from the germline V gene are SGHRS and YFSETQ. This CDR3 is 13 amino acids long. CDR3 bases: TGCGCCAGCAGCGAGGGACGTATAGCTGAAGCTTTCTTT. Protein sequence: CASSEGRIAEAFF.